Presented here are 21 T cell receptor beta chains from one specimen sequenced in a study of identical twins. TCRdb reprocessed the 5' RACE reads via MiXCR and lists one record per CDR3 protein. Of 690,000 or so distinct CDR3 sequences in the sample, over 8.5% were seen once. The same sample was also studied in work on yellow fever vaccine responses in identical twins.

The sample consisted of PBMCs. Receptor source: a woman aged 18-29 years in good health.

This clonotype was counted only a few times. The J gene is TRBJ2-7, the V gene TRBV15; TRBD2 matches 10 bases. With 3 bases clipped from V and 5 bases from J, the junction kept 7 bases outside the gene matches. The germline V gene has CDR1 LNHNV and CDR2 YYDKDF (reference sequence). This CDR3 spans 15 amino acids. The CDR3 DNA is TGTGCCACCAGCAGCTCAGCGGGAGGGCTCCACGAGCAGTACTTC. This gives the protein CATSSSAGGLHEQYF.

This clonotype was seen a handful of times. The rearrangement uses TRBV6-1 and TRBJ2-4, with 7 bases fitting TRBD2. This CDR3 has 15 residues. The germline gives CDR1 MNHNS, CDR2 SASEGT. Germline trimming cut 6 bases from V and 7 bases from J; bases unmatched to any gene: 12. In DNA, the CDR3 is TGTGCCAGCAGCACACCCCGACTAGCTGAGAACATTCAGTACTTC. Residues: CASSTPRLAENIQYF.

The CDR3 here is CASSPGGGPTDTQYF. CDR3 coding DNA: TGTGCCAGCAGCCCCGGGGGGGGACCCACAGATACGCAGTATTTT. The chain combines TRBV11-3 with TRBJ2-3; 8 bases are shared with TRBD2. Germline CDR1 reads SGHNT; CDR2 reads YENEEA. J lost 2 bases, V lost 5 bases, and 6 bases had no gene match. There are 15 residues in the CDR3.

The V and J genes are TRBV6-2 or TRBV6-3 and TRBJ2-5; weak D call: TRBD2 (6 bases). CDR1 and CDR2 from the germline V gene are MNHEY and SVGEGT. V gave up 0 bases and J gave up 1 base, with 6 bases separating them. The CDR3 is 14 amino acids. This chain's CDR3 is CASSYSGSQETQYF. For the CDR3, the DNA is TGTGCCAGCAGTTACTCCGGGAGCCAAGAGACCCAGTACTTC.

This clonotype was counted a few times. Written as DNA, the CDR3 is TGCGCCAGCAGCTTGGGGGTCGACACGGGCGGCTACACCTTC. It encodes CASSLGVDTGGYTF. V and J are TRBV5-1 and TRBJ1-2; no firm D call. The ends were cut back, 0 bases at V and 8 bases at J, with 14 bases in the middle. The CDR3 sequence is 14 residues long. Germline V CDR1 and CDR2: SGHRS, YFSETQ.

This sequence joins TRBV12-3 or TRBV12-4 and TRBJ1-1; unclear D gene. The CDR3 loop spans 14 amino acids. V lost 0 bases and J 7 bases, leaving 12 bases between the germline ends. CDR3 sequence: CASSLALFAGEAFF. The CDR3 nucleotides are TGTGCCAGCAGTTTAGCGCTATTTGCAGGTGAAGCTTTCTTT.

This rearrangement joins TRBV20-1 to TRBJ2-7, with unresolved D. The V and J ends lost 4 bases and 4 bases respectively, with 8 bases between them. This CDR3 region has 11 residues. CDR1 is DFQATT and CDR2 is SNEGSKA in the germline V gene (reference sequence). CDR3 amino acids: CSAIQIYEQYF. CDR3 nucleotide sequence: TGCAGTGCTATTCAAATTTACGAGCAGTACTTC.

This clonotype was detected ten times or more. This chain's CDR3 is CASSLASLYEQYF. The CDR3 coding sequence is TGTGCCAGCAGTTTAGCCAGCCTATACGAGCAGTACTTC. The chain carries TRBV12-3 or TRBV12-4 and TRBJ2-7, with D unclear. V was clipped by 0 bases and J by 4 bases, with 7 bases between them. CDR3 length: 13 residues.

This clonotype was observed a few times. CDR3 sequence reads: CASSLVGGVVYEQYF. The CDR3 DNA is TGTGCCAGCAGTTTAGTTGGGGGAGTAGTATACGAGCAGTACTTC. The chain combines TRBV27 with TRBJ2-7; D is possibly TRBD1 or TRBD2 (5 bases each). The CDR3 runs 15 residues. The germline CDR1 and CDR2 sequences are MNHEY and SMNVEV (reference sequence). Trimming removed 2 bases from V and 4 bases from J, with 15 bases in between.

Remarks on this clonotype: With a much larger clone just one base away, this may be a read error. This chain joins TRBV4-1 and TRBJ2-7; no clear D. Germline CDR1 MGHRA, CDR2 YSYEKL. CDR3 length: 15 amino acids. Deletions cut 1 base from V and 2 bases from J, with 12 bases between. In DNA form, the CDR3 reads TGCGCCAGCAGCCAAGGGTCAGTCAAAACCTACGAGCAGTACTTC. It is translated as CASSQGSVKTYEQYF.

This clonotype was recorded many times. The chain combines TRBV20-1 with TRBJ1-3; D gene ambiguous. This CDR3 region has 15 residues. In germline, CDR1 is DFQATT, CDR2 SNEGSKA (reference sequence). Between the trimmed V and J ends, which lost 0 bases and 0 bases, there was a span of 9 bases. The CDR3 coding sequence is TGCAGTGCTAGAGATGGGCAGCTCTCTGGAAACACCATATATTTT. Translated: CSARDGQLSGNTIYF.

The gene calls are TRBV20-1 and TRBJ2-2; 7 positions agree with TRBD2. Germline CDR1 and CDR2: DFQATT and SNEGSKA (reference sequence). V gave up 3 bases and J gave up 6 bases; unmatched junction bases: 7. This CDR3 has 14 amino acids. The CDR3 DNA reads as TGCAGTGCTAGCCCGCGGGAGTATTCCGGGGAGCTGTTTTTT. Translating gives CSASPREYSGELFF.

This clonotype was detected ten times or more. This CDR3 reads CSADRENTEAFF. The CDR3 DNA reads TGCAGTGCTGACAGGGAGAACACTGAAGCTTTCTTT. V and J are TRBV20-1 and TRBJ1-1; TRBD1 matches 7 bases. V was pared by 5 bases and J by 1 base, with 1 base of the junction left unmatched. The V gene's germline CDR1 is DFQATT and CDR2 SNEGSKA (reference sequence). The CDR3 loop spans 12 amino acids.

The table lists this clonotype with many counts. This chain connects TRBV3-1 to TRBJ2-7; TRBD2 might be the D (5 bases). V was shortened by 0 bases and J by 3 bases, with 15 bases between the two germline ends. CDR3 size: 16 residues. CDR1 LGHDT and CDR2 YNNKEL come from the germline V gene (reference sequence). This CDR3 is CASSQDFTRSLYEQYF. CDR3 nucleotide sequence: TGTGCCAGCAGCCAAGATTTTACTAGGAGCCTCTACGAGCAGTACTTC.

The table lists this clonotype with a few counts. The J gene is TRBJ2-7, the V gene TRBV6-2 or TRBV6-3; possible D gene TRBD1, 5 bases. V shed 4 bases and J shed 3 bases, with 19 bases lying between them. Germline-derived CDR1 and CDR2 are MNHEY and SVGEGT. CDR3 length: 16 amino acids. The CDR3 coding sequence is TGTGCCAGCAGTTTTGAGACAGAACAGATCAACTACGAGCAGTACTTC. Translation gives CASSFETEQINYEQYF.

The chain has TRBV11-2 and TRBJ2-7; 9 nucleotides agree with TRBD2. Germline CDR1 is SGHAT and CDR2 is FQNNGV. The V and J ends lost 6 bases and 3 bases, in that order; junction bases with no gene match: 9. This CDR3 comprises 15 residues. In nucleotides, the CDR3 is TGTGCCAGCAGTTTTATGTTGACTAGCGGCTACGAGCAGTACTTC. This gives the protein CASSFMLTSGYEQYF. The full variable domain, its missing parts supplied by reference TRBV11-2 and TRBJ2-7, is EAGVAQSPRYKIIEKRQSVAFWCNPISGHATLYWYQQILGQGPKLLIQFQNNGVVDDSQLPKDRFSAERLKGVDSTLKIQPAKLEDSAVYLCASSFMLTSGYEQYFGPGTRLTVT.

In its sample, this clonotype was seen a few times. The chain links TRBV3-1 to TRBJ1-5; 9 bases are a match to TRBD1. Per the germline V gene, CDR1 is LGHDT and CDR2 is YNNKEL (reference sequence). V dropped 4 bases and J dropped 9; count of bases not matched to a gene: 16. The length of the CDR3 is 17 residues. The CDR3 coding sequence is TGTGCCAGCAGCCCTTGGCGGGGGGACAGGGCTACACGGCCCCAGCATTTT. Translated, it gives CASSPWRGDRATRPQHF. The full variable domain, completed using reference TRBV3-1 and TRBJ1-5, is DTAVSQTPKYLVTQMGNDKSIKCEQNLGHDTMYWYKQDSKKFLKIMFSYNNKELIINETVPNRFSPKSPDKAHLNLHINSLELGDSAVYFCASSPWRGDRATRPQHFGDGTRLSIL.

As regards this clonotype: Relative to the germline gene, one junction end is altered; a read error may explain this. The chain links TRBV7-7 to TRBJ2-3; tentatively, D is TRBD2 (6 bases). Germline-derived CDR1 and CDR2 are SSHAT and FNYEAQ (reference sequence). The CDR3 totals 18 residues. The DNA for the CDR3 is TGTGCTAGCACCCCCCGAAGGGACTTTCTTCCTCCCACAGATACGCAGTATTTT. As protein: CASTPRRDFLPPTDTQYF.

The V gene is TRBV6-2 or TRBV6-3, the J gene TRBJ2-3; possibly TRBD1 or TRBD2 for D (5 bases each). V was shortened by 6 bases and J by 6 bases, with 16 bases between the two germline ends. The CDR3 loop spans 14 amino acids. Germline V gives CDR1 MNHEY, CDR2 SVGEGT. CDR3 bases: TGTGCCAGCAGAGATGGGACCTTATTGGATACGCAGTATTTT. Translation gives CASRDGTLLDTQYF.

This clonotype was detected many times. CDR3 in DNA: TGCAGCGTTGAGCCCAGTGGTAGCGGGATTGGTCGGTACAATGAGCAGTTCTTC. It is translated as CSVEPSGSGIGRYNEQFF. The chain joins TRBV29-1 to TRBJ2-1, with TRBD2 identical over 8 bases. CDR1 SQVTM and CDR2 ANQGSEA come from the germline V gene. J was trimmed by 4 bases and V by 3 bases; bases with no gene match: 17. The CDR3 spans 18 residues.

The V gene is TRBV12-3 or TRBV12-4, the J gene TRBJ2-7; a possible D gene is TRBD2 (6 bases). The CDR3 sequence is 14 residues long. The ends were cut back, 7 bases at V and 3 bases at J, with 16 bases in the middle. Here the CDR3 DNA reads TGTGCCAGCACTCCTTCTGGGGGACTCTACGAGCAGTACTTC. This gives the protein CASTPSGGLYEQYF.